This entry lists 25 T cell receptor beta chains sequenced from one sample in a study of T cell responses to AZD1222 COVID-19 vaccine. This table comes from immunoSEQ multiplex PCR, and its TCRdb copy is limited to in-frame clones, with some not included. The sample has some 200,000 clones; approximately 92% are singletons. This sample comprised peripheral blood, obtained on day 0 of AZD1222 vaccination. All receptors come from an adult in good health.

This rearrangement joins TRBV3-1 (or the pseudogene TRBV3-2) to TRBJ1-1, with 7 bases identical to TRBD1. Germline values: CDR1 LGHDT, CDR2 YNNKEL (reference sequence). This CDR3 contains 15 residues. Germline trimming cut 4 bases from V and 4 bases from J; bases unmatched to any gene: 9. The CDR3 nucleotides read TGTGCCAGCAGCCCGACAGGGCGGACGGGCACTGAAGCTTTCTTT. It specifies CASSPTGRTGTEAFF.

The V gene is TRBV6-5, the J gene TRBJ2-7; D might be TRBD2 (6 bases). The V and J ends lost 5 bases and 7 bases respectively, with 21 bases between them. The CDR3 loop spans 15 amino acids. Germline loops: CDR1 MNHEY, CDR2 SVGAGI. CDR3 nucleotides: TGTGCCAGCAGTCATCTCAACCGCCGGGACTCGGAGCAGTACTTC. This gives the protein CASSHLNRRDSEQYF.

The chain has TRBV5-4 and TRBJ2-2; D unresolved. The CDR3 covers 16 residues. Germline-derived CDR1 and CDR2 are SGHNT and YYREEE (reference sequence). V lost 0 bases and J lost 0, with 9 bases in between. CDR3 loop: CASSLAQFANTGELFF. The CDR3 DNA reads as TGTGCCAGCAGCTTGGCTCAGTTCGCGAACACCGGGGAGCTGTTTTTT.

This rearrangement joins TRBV5-6 to TRBJ1-1; D is undetermined. Between the trimmed V and J ends, which lost 4 bases and 5 bases, there was a span of 12 bases. Germline V gives CDR1 SGHDT, CDR2 YYEEEE. The CDR3 sequence is 13 residues long. CDR3 sequence: CASSTVGRTEAFF. DNA of the CDR3: TGTGCCAGCAGCACCGTAGGACGGACTGAAGCTTTCTTT. Combining the CDR3 with reference TRBV5-6 and TRBJ1-1 gives the whole variable domain DAGVTQSPTHLIKTRGQQVTLRCSPKSGHDTVSWYQQALGQGPQFIFQYYEEEERQRGNFPDRFSGHQFPNYSSELNVNALLLGDSALYLCASSTVGRTEAFFGQGTRLTVV.

This clone was seen a single time. J is TRBJ1-1 and V is TRBV7-6, with D uncertain. The CDR3 sequence is 13 residues long. Trimming left V 5 bases short and J 3 bases short, with 10 bases between. CDR1 is SGHVS, CDR2 FNYEAQ, per germline. The CDR3 spells CASSLQVHTEAFF. The CDR3 nucleotides are TGTGCCAGCAGCCTTCAAGTACACACTGAAGCTTTCTTT.

The rearrangement uses TRBV18 and TRBJ2-5; no reliable D call. The V end was cut by 2 bases, the J end by 2 bases, with 12 bases between. Germline CDR1 is KGHSH and CDR2 is LQKENI. The CDR3 spans 15 residues. CDR3 sequence (DNA): TGTGCCAGCTCACCAAGCGCGAGGCCGCAAGAGACCCAGTACTTC. It codes for CASSPSARPQETQYF.

Note on this clone: The same CDR3 arises from other DNA sequences in this sample as well. The chain has TRBV19 and TRBJ2-2; 7 nucleotides align to TRBD1. The germline V gene encodes CDR1 LNHDA and CDR2 SQIVND (reference sequence). With 4 bases clipped from V and 0 bases from J, the junction kept 2 bases outside the gene matches. This CDR3 has 15 amino acids. The CDR3 loop reads CASSKDRPNTGELFF. The CDR3 nucleotides read TGTGCCAGTAGTAAGGACAGGCCGAACACCGGGGAGCTGTTTTTT.

The chain is built from TRBV2 and TRBJ1-5; D is undetermined. The germline CDR1 and CDR2 sequences are SNHLY and FYNNEI. This CDR3 has 14 amino acids. V lost 9 bases to trimming and J lost 2 bases, with 14 bases between them. CDR3 DNA sequence: TGTGCCAGTACGTCGTTCGGGGGCAATCAGCCCCAGCATTTT. Translating gives CASTSFGGNQPQHF.

The V call is TRBV7-2, the J call TRBJ1-3; TRBD1 is a possible D gene (5 bases). V lost 1 base and J lost 6, with 13 bases in between. Germline assignment: CDR1 SGHTA and CDR2 FQGNSA. The CDR3 runs 15 residues. The CDR3 reads CASSLGPGRENTIYF. Here the CDR3 DNA reads TGTGCCAGCAGCTTAGGTCCGGGGCGGGAAAACACCATATATTTT. The full variable domain, rest sourced from reference TRBV7-2 and TRBJ1-3, is GAGVSQSPSNKVTEKGKDVELRCDPISGHTALYWYRQSLGQGLEFLIYFQGNSAPDKSGLPSDRFSAERTGGSVSTLTIQRTQQEDSAVYLCASSLGPGRENTIYFGEGSWLTVV.

This chain connects TRBV30 to TRBJ1-1; D uncertain. The CDR3 loop spans 14 amino acids. Germline lookup yields CDR1 GTSNPN and CDR2 SVGIG (reference sequence). Trimming pared 4 bases from V and 0 bases from J, leaving 12 bases between. The CDR3 sequence: CAWTSFNMNTEAFF. As DNA, the CDR3 is TGTGCCTGGACCTCCTTTAACATGAACACTGAAGCTTTCTTT.

DNA for the CDR3: TGTGCCAGTATTCAGGACGCTCTATCCTATGGCTACACCTTC. Its protein product is CASIQDALSYGYTF. This chain connects TRBV19 to TRBJ1-2; D remains ambiguous. This CDR3 has 14 residues. The germline V and J ends were trimmed by 7 bases and 4 bases, with 16 bases remaining between them. From germline, CDR1 is LNHDA and CDR2 SQIVND (reference sequence).

In the case of this clone: Mismatch with germline at one junction end may stem from a read error. The V call is TRBV6-2 or TRBV6-3, the J call TRBJ1-2; D gene unclear. The germline V gene has CDR1 MNHEY and CDR2 SVGEGT. The CDR3 covers 13 residues. CDR3 nucleotide sequence: TGTGCCAGCAGTACGGACGGTAACTATAGCTACACCTTC. Residues: CASSTDGNYSYTF.

This chain links TRBV11-2 with TRBJ2-1, with 9 bases lining up with TRBD2. This CDR3 region has 13 residues. Unmatched junction bases numbered 4, after V lost 0 bases and J lost 13 bases. The germline gives CDR1 SGHAT, CDR2 FQNNGV. CDR3 in amino acids: CASSLESGGLQFF. The CDR3 nucleotides read TGTGCCAGCAGCTTAGAGAGCGGGGGGCTTCAGTTCTTC.

This clone was found once. This chain joins TRBV6-5 and TRBJ2-2, with a tentative D call TRBD1 (5 bases). CDR1 and CDR2 from the germline V gene are MNHEY and SVGAGI. Between the trimmed V and J ends, which lost 5 bases and 4 bases, there was a span of 11 bases. The CDR3 length is 14 residues. The CDR3 DNA sequence: TGTGCCAGCAGTCCTCAGGGCACCACCGGGGAGCTGTTTTTT. Translated: CASSPQGTTGELFF.

The rearrangement uses TRBV24-1 and TRBJ2-5; no clear D. The ends were cut back, 1 base at V and 5 bases at J, with 7 bases in the middle. CDR1 KGHDR and CDR2 SFDVKD come from the germline V gene. This CDR3 has 13 amino acids. The CDR3 nucleotides are TGTGCCACCAGTGATTTTTCAGCGGAGACCCAGTACTTC. Residues: CATSDFSAETQYF.

The CDR3 nucleotides are TGTGCCAGCAGCCCCAGTACAGGGCTAGAAGAGACCCAGTACTTC. Residues: CASSPSTGLEETQYF. This chain uses TRBV9 with TRBJ2-5; TRBD1 might be the D (6 bases). V shed 4 bases and J shed 3 bases, with 16 bases lying between them. Germline CDR1 is SGDLS and CDR2 is YYNGEE. The CDR3 covers 15 residues.

CDR3 residues: CATSGPGSMNTEAFF. The DNA for the CDR3 is TGTGCCACCAGCGGACCAGGGAGTATGAACACTGAAGCTTTCTTT. This chain joins TRBV15 and TRBJ1-1, with D possibly TRBD1 on 5 matching bases. From germline, CDR1 is LNHNV and CDR2 YYDKDF (reference sequence). V lost 5 bases, J lost 0 bases, and 13 bases lay in between. CDR3 size: 15 residues.

The chain combines TRBV29-1 with TRBJ1-2; D unclear. CDR1 is SQVTM, CDR2 ANQGSEA, per germline. The V gene lost 2 bases and the J gene lost 5 bases, with 6 bases spanning the gap. The CDR3 has 11 residues. CDR3: CSVERGYGYTF. CDR3 bases: TGCAGCGTTGAACGTGGGTATGGCTACACCTTC.

V is TRBV28 and J is TRBJ1-1; 8 bases agree with TRBD1. The germline V gene has CDR1 MDHEN and CDR2 SYDVKM. V shed 5 bases and J 6 bases; nucleotides not matched to a gene: 11. The CDR3 contains 15 residues. CDR3 region: CASSERTGLFSEAFF. CDR3 DNA: TGTGCCAGCAGTGAGAGGACAGGGTTGTTCTCTGAAGCTTTCTTT.

J is TRBJ2-5 and V is TRBV27; 8 positions agree with TRBD2. Trimming removed 3 bases from V and 1 base from J; junction bases left unmatched: 4. CDR1 is MNHEY, CDR2 SMNVEV, per germline (reference sequence). The CDR3 is 15 amino acids. The CDR3 DNA follows: TGTGCCAGCAGTTTGGGCGGGGGGATCCAAGAGACCCAGTACTTC. It yields the protein CASSLGGGIQETQYF.

The rearrangement uses TRBV10-1 and TRBJ2-4, with 8 bases matching TRBD2. The trim removed 10 bases at V and 0 bases at J, leaving 20 bases unmatched. Germline V CDR1 and CDR2: WNHNN, SYGVQD (reference sequence). This CDR3 has 19 residues. DNA for the CDR3: TGCGCCACCGATGGAAAGCGGGAGCGCATCAAACTAGCCAAAAACATTCAGTACTTC. Protein: CATDGKRERIKLAKNIQYF.

This chain uses TRBV19 with TRBJ1-2; 10 nucleotides match TRBD1. Unmatched junction bases numbered 8, after V lost 8 bases and J lost 2 bases. This CDR3 is 15 amino acids long. Germline-derived CDR1 and CDR2 are LNHDA and SQIVND (reference sequence). DNA of the CDR3: TGTGCCAGTCGTGATCCGGGACAGGGGAACTATGGCTACACCTTC. Translated, it gives CASRDPGQGNYGYTF.

CDR3 sequence reads: CASSIRSRREGYTF. The CDR3 nucleotides read TGTGCCAGTAGTATACGGAGTCGCCGTGAAGGCTACACCTTC. This chain links TRBV19 with TRBJ1-2, with D uncertain. V was clipped by 2 bases and J by 8 bases, with 15 bases between them. Per germline, CDR1 LNHDA and CDR2 SQIVND (reference sequence). There are 14 residues in the CDR3.

The V and J genes are TRBV5-4 and TRBJ1-4; D is unclear. Deletions cut 0 bases from V and 0 bases from J, with 3 bases between. The CDR3 extends over 14 amino acids. Germline loops: CDR1 SGHNT, CDR2 YYREEE (reference sequence). The CDR3: CASSLVPTNEKLFF. CDR3 DNA: TGTGCCAGCAGCTTGGTACCAACTAATGAAAAACTGTTTTTT.

The chain recombines TRBV5-1 with TRBJ1-1; D remains unclear. Trimming left V 0 bases short and J 6 bases short, with 9 bases between. The CDR3 is made up of 13 amino acids. The germline V gene encodes CDR1 SGHRS and CDR2 YFSETQ. CDR3 in amino acids: CASSLGEHPEAFF. In DNA form, the CDR3 reads TGCGCCAGCAGCTTGGGGGAGCACCCTGAAGCTTTCTTT.